The next 4 T cell receptor beta chains were all read from a single sample in a study of OX40 agonist ivuxolimab in advanced cancers. Libraries came from the immunoSEQ multiplex PCR assay. TCRdb carries this immuneACCESS record with in-frame sequences only. Its versions omit some clonotypes, under half of them owing to an unresolved V gene in the studies checked, with the rest unexplained. The sample includes approximately 90,000 clones, with around 82% observed a single time. Together, the top ten hold about 3.8% of the sample. Sequencing was performed on CD4+ or CD8+ T cells sorted from blood, taken in a trial of the OX40 agonist ivuxolimab. These receptors all come from an adult with an advanced solid tumor such as melanoma, head and neck, liver or kidney cancer.

The CDR3 is CASSLGEISEAFF. In nucleotides, the CDR3 is TGTGCCAGCAGTTTAGGGGAGATCAGTGAAGCTTTCTTT. V gene TRBV28 combines with J gene TRBJ1-1; D is ambiguous. V was trimmed by 2 bases and J by 7 bases, leaving 11 bases between them. The CDR3 contains 13 residues. Looked up from germline, CDR1 is MDHEN and CDR2 is SYDVKM.

The V and J genes are TRBV7-3 and TRBJ2-6; 7 bases fit TRBD1. Germline-derived CDR1 and CDR2 are SGHTA and FQGTGA. The ends lost 2 bases at V and 3 bases at J; junction bases unmatched: 4. The CDR3 has 16 residues. The CDR3 region has the DNA TGTGCCAGCAGCTTACTCACAGGGGTTGGGGCCAACGTCCTGACTTTC. It yields the protein CASSLLTGVGANVLTF.

In DNA, the CDR3 is TGTGCCAGCAGCCCGACTAGCGGGGACCAAGAGACCCAGTACTTC. Translating gives CASSPTSGDQETQYF. The chain carries TRBV11-1 and TRBJ2-5; 11 nucleotides match TRBD2. The germline CDR1 and CDR2 sequences are SGHAT and FQDESV (reference sequence). CDR3 length: 15 amino acids. Trimming cost V 5 bases and J 0 bases; bases outside gene matches: 2.

This clone was detected only a few times. J is TRBJ2-2 and V is TRBV7-9; maybe TRBD2 (6 bases). The CDR3 is 17 amino acids. Germline values: CDR1 SEHNR, CDR2 FQNEAQ (reference sequence). V was clipped by 6 bases and J by 5 bases, with 22 bases between them. The chain's CDR3 is CASSWYWTSGTTGELFF. CDR3 DNA: TGTGCCAGCAGTTGGTACTGGACCTCGGGGACTACCGGGGAGCTGTTTTTT.